Listed here are 16 T cell receptor beta chains from one sample, sequenced in a study of blood T cell repertoires in COVID-19. Measured with immunoSEQ multiplex PCR; TCRdb has only the in-frame clones, and not every one. The sample includes more than 150,000 clones, approximately 88% seen only once; the top ten take 12% to 15%. Sequencing used peripheral blood. The receptors derive from a man between 18 and 35 years old with active or convalescent COVID-19.

The chain employs TRBV18 and TRBJ2-2, with 9 bases identical to TRBD1. This CDR3 is built from 15 residues. The J segment lost 5 bases and the V segment lost 6 bases, leaving 7 bases of the junction unmatched. Germline V gene lookup returns CDR1 KGHSH and CDR2 LQKENI. CDR3 loop: CASSHNRGHTGELFF. CDR3 DNA sequence: TGTGCCAGCTCCCACAACAGGGGGCATACCGGGGAGCTGTTTTTT. Complete variable domain (other parts from reference TRBV18 and TRBJ2-2): NAGVMQNPRHLVRRRGQEARLRCSPMKGHSHVYWYRQLPEEGLKFMVYLQKENIIDESGMPKERFSAEFPKEGPSILRIQQVVRGDSAAYFCASSHNRGHTGELFFGEGSRLTVL.

V usage is TRBV2 and J usage is TRBJ2-7, with 9 nucleotides matching TRBD2. The CDR3 has 15 residues. With V trimmed by 7 bases and J by 1 base, 8 bases remained unmatched. Germline V lookup: CDR1 SNHLY, CDR2 FYNNEI. The DNA of the CDR3 is TGTGCCAGCAAACCCTCCAGCGGGGGGTCCTACGAGCAGTACTTC. Encoded protein: CASKPSSGGSYEQYF.

The chain employs TRBV6-6 and TRBJ1-5; perhaps TRBD1 as D (5 bases). Trimming took 2 bases from V and 4 from J, leaving 9 bases between them. Germline V gene lookup returns CDR1 MNHNY and CDR2 SVGAGI (reference sequence). The CDR3 consists of 14 residues. The CDR3 coding sequence is TGTGCCAGCAGTTACGGGGCAGGTAATCAGCCCCAGCATTTT. Its protein product is CASSYGAGNQPQHF.

The chain employs TRBV19 and TRBJ2-1, with 13 bases aligning to TRBD2. In germline, CDR1 is LNHDA, CDR2 SQIVND (reference sequence). The CDR3 is made up of 15 amino acids. After removal of 4 bases from V and 6 bases from J, the junction contained 3 bases not matched to a gene. Written as DNA, the CDR3 is TGTGCCAGTAGTAGACTAGCGGGGGGTCTCAATGAGCAGTTCTTC. Translating gives CASSRLAGGLNEQFF.

This chain joins TRBV20-1 and TRBJ1-1; D unclear. V gave up 5 bases and J gave up 4 bases, with 8 bases separating them. Germline CDR1 reads DFQATT; CDR2 reads SNEGSKA (reference sequence). The CDR3 spans 11 residues. The CDR3 loop is CSARGGTEAFF. DNA of the CDR3: TGCAGTGCTCGTGGAGGCACTGAAGCTTTCTTT.

The chain carries TRBV7-8 and TRBJ1-2; 9 positions match TRBD1. V lost 8 bases to trimming and J lost 7 bases; unmatched junction nucleotides: 8. The CDR3 is 13 residues long. Per germline, CDR1 SGHVS and CDR2 FQNEAQ. The CDR3 sequence: CASVLQGASGYTF. The CDR3 nucleotides read TGTGCCAGCGTACTACAGGGGGCTTCTGGCTACACCTTC.

This clone was counted only a few times. The V and J genes are TRBV6-5 and TRBJ1-6; D is uncertain. There are 15 residues in the CDR3. Germline loops: CDR1 MNHEY, CDR2 SVGAGI. The ends were cut back, 6 bases at V and 5 bases at J, with 14 bases in the middle. The CDR3 DNA sequence: TGTGCCAGCAGGAAAGACGGGAGGGATAATTCACCCCTCCACTTT. The encoded protein is CASRKDGRDNSPLHF.

The V gene is TRBV7-9, the J gene TRBJ2-2; no clear D. The CDR3 is 14 amino acids. Germline lookup yields CDR1 SEHNR and CDR2 FQNEAQ (reference sequence). Trimming removed 5 bases at V and 1 base at J, with 8 bases between. The CDR3 sequence is CASSERQNTGELFF. CDR3 DNA: TGTGCCAGCAGCGAGAGGCAGAACACCGGGGAGCTGTTTTTT.

This chain joins TRBV7-4 and TRBJ2-4; 7 bases are a match to TRBD2. The V segment lost 2 bases and the J segment 7 bases; nucleotides outside the gene matches: 11. CDR3 length: 16 amino acids. Germline CDR1 and CDR2: SGHVT and SQSDAQ. CDR3 sequence: CASSLPPFLADNIQYF. DNA for the CDR3: TGTGCCAGCAGCTTACCCCCGTTTCTAGCGGATAACATTCAGTACTTC.

The CDR3 nucleotides read TGTGCCAGCAGCTTGGTAGCAGGGGACCAGCCCCAGCATTTT. It encodes CASSLVAGDQPQHF. The V and J genes are TRBV5-5 and TRBJ1-5; possible D gene TRBD1, 6 bases. Per the germline V gene, CDR1 is SGHKS and CDR2 is YYEKEE (reference sequence). Trimming removed 0 bases from V and 7 bases from J, with 11 bases in between. CDR3 size: 14 residues.

The chain employs TRBV4-1 and TRBJ2-1, with 10 bases lining up with TRBD1. This CDR3 contains 16 residues. The J segment lost 2 bases and the V segment lost 1 base, leaving 2 bases of the junction unmatched. The V gene's germline CDR1 is MGHRA and CDR2 YSYEKL. CDR3 region: CASSQADRGPYNEQFF. Here the CDR3 DNA reads TGCGCCAGCAGCCAAGCTGACAGGGGGCCCTACAATGAGCAGTTCTTC.

CDR3 nucleotides: TGTGCCAGCAGTTTCGGGACAGGGACGGGGAACACTGAAGCTTTCTTT. It yields the protein CASSFGTGTGNTEAFF. The V gene is TRBV6-5, the J gene TRBJ1-1; the match to TRBD1 covers 9 bases. In germline, CDR1 is MNHEY, CDR2 SVGAGI. The CDR3 consists of 16 residues. The J segment lost 1 base and the V segment lost 4 bases, leaving 7 bases of the junction unmatched.

This chain connects TRBV7-9 to TRBJ2-5; weak D call: TRBD1 (6 bases). Trimming removed 11 bases at V and 4 bases at J, with 23 bases between. This CDR3 contains 15 residues. CDR1 is SEHNR, CDR2 FQNEAQ, per germline (reference sequence). In DNA, the CDR3 is TGTGCCGTGAGAGCCTTCAGGGGAGAAGGAGAGACCCAGTACTTC. Encoded protein: CAVRAFRGEGETQYF.

The chain couples TRBV6-1 to TRBJ1-5; 8 nucleotides match TRBD1. The CDR3 totals 17 residues. Germline assignment: CDR1 MNHNS and CDR2 SASEGT. V dropped 0 bases and J dropped 3; count of bases not matched to a gene: 7. The CDR3 DNA sequence: TGTGCCAGCAGTGAAGCCGAAGGACAGGGCCTCAATCAGCCCCAGCATTTT. Protein: CASSEAEGQGLNQPQHF.

This clone was counted a few times. This chain connects TRBV7-9 to TRBJ1-2; tentative D call: TRBD1 (6 bases). CDR1 is SEHNR and CDR2 is FQNEAQ in the germline V gene (reference sequence). Trimming took 4 bases from V and 7 from J, leaving 13 bases between them. The CDR3 sequence is 13 residues long. The CDR3 spells CASSSGDIRGYTF. CDR3 nucleotide sequence: TGTGCCAGCAGCTCCGGGGACATTCGTGGCTACACCTTC.

This clone was seen more than once but under ten times. The chain joins TRBV5-1 to TRBJ2-2; TRBD2 is a possible D gene (5 bases). Germline-derived CDR1 and CDR2 are SGHRS and YFSETQ. V lost 0 bases and J lost 3, with 9 bases in between. The CDR3 runs 15 residues. The DNA for the CDR3 is TGCGCCAGCAGCTTGGGGGGAGCGGACACCGGGGAGCTGTTTTTT. Protein sequence: CASSLGGADTGELFF. The entire variable domain, with the rest obtained from reference TRBV5-1 and TRBJ2-2, is as follows: KAGVTQTPRYLIKTRGQQVTLSCSPISGHRSVSWYQQTPGQGLQFLFEYFSETQRNKGNFPGRFSGRQFSNSRSEMNVSTLELGDSALYLCASSLGGADTGELFFGEGSRLTVL.